This T cell receptor (beta chain) emerged from a study of shared clonotypes between healthy human individuals. Overall study context: Donor ages ranged 18 to 49 years: two women, three men.

As handled by the study authors: Quality scores were absent from the junction-only immunoSEQ sequences, so filtering differed. Libraries were prepared by immunoSEQ multiplex PCR; TCRdb keeps only in-frame clonotypes and omits some of them. The V and J calls and clone size come from that table; D and trimming were worked out from the DNA. This sample has about 490,000 clones, with around 79% found just once. Every contributor of samples was a Caucasian grown-up residing in Nashville, Tennessee. The CDR3 length is 12 residues. V shed 7 bases and J shed 7 bases, with 12 bases lying between them. The germline V gene has CDR1 MDHEN and CDR2 SYDVKM.

The rearrangement uses TRBV28 and TRBJ2-3, with D tentatively TRBD2 (5 bases). Sequenced material: PBMCs. The clonotype comes from a woman in her thirties or forties in good health. Some clones in this sample may be carry-over from other donors' samples. CDR3 region: CASNVEGYTQYF. As DNA, the CDR3 is TGTGCCAGCAACGTCGAGGGCTATACGCAGTATTTT.